This entry features one T cell receptor (beta chain) sequence. What it recognizes is unknown. This sample was included in a study of cytomegalovirus exposure and HLA in healthy donors. Study outcomes and limitations: Donor immune exposure was known only as CMV serostatus.

The V end was cut by 5 bases, the J end by 10 bases, with 10 bases between. This CDR3 is built from 11 residues. Germline CDR1 reads LGHNT; CDR2 reads FRNRAP. 60 Vbeta and 13 Jbeta primers were used in PCR. Repertoires were generated with immunoSEQ multiplex PCR, while TCRdb's copy carries only in-frame clones and drops some. The data contain roughly 150,000 clones, 73% of them singletons. Source material: PBMCs. The chain carries TRBV12-5 and TRBJ2-3; unclear D gene. This clonotype was sampled from a young woman in good health and CMV-seronegative. The CDR3 region has the DNA TGTGCTAGTGGTCGCTATCGGTCGCAGTATTTT. Its translation: CASGRYRSQYF. Full variable domain (outside the CDR3, taken from reference TRBV12-5 and TRBJ2-3): DARVTQTPRHKVTEMGQEVTMRCQPILGHNTVFWYRQTMMQGLELLAYFRNRAPLDDSGMPKDRFSAEMPDATLATLKIQPSEPRDSAVYFCASGRYRSQYFGPGTRLTVL.